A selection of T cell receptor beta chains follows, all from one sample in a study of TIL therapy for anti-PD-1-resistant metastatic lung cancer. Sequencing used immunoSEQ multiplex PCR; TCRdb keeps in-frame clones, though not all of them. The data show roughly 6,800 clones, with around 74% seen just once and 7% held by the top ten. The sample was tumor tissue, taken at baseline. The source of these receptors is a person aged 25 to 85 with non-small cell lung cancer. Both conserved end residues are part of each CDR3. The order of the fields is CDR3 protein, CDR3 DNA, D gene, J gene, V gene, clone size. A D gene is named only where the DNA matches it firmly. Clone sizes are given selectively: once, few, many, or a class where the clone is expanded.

cdr3_aa: CASSSNRLFPPDAFF
cdr3_nt: TGTGCCAGCAGCTCAAACAGGCTATTCCCCCCTGACGCTTTCTTT
d_call: .
j_call: TRBJ1-1
v_call: TRBV7-2
clone_size: few

cdr3_aa: CAISEPSLILAGGTDTQYF
cdr3_nt: TGTGCCATCAGTGAGCCTTCCCTCATACTAGCGGGGGGCACAGATACGCAGTATTTT
d_call: TRBD2
j_call: TRBJ2-3
v_call: TRBV10-3
clone_size: .

cdr3_aa: CASSSTIGGTDTQYF
cdr3_nt: TGTGCCAGCAGCTCTACTATAGGGGGCACAGATACGCAGTATTTT
d_call: .
j_call: TRBJ2-3
v_call: TRBV9
clone_size: .

cdr3_aa: CASSEEGFLAGNTIYF
cdr3_nt: TGTGCCAGCAGTGAAGAGGGCTTCCTGGCTGGAAACACCATATATTTT
d_call: .
j_call: TRBJ1-3
v_call: TRBV2
clone_size: .

cdr3_aa: CASSLYVMDGSSYEQYF
cdr3_nt: TGTGCCAGCAGCTTGTATGTGATGGACGGAAGCTCCTACGAGCAGTACTTC
d_call: .
j_call: TRBJ2-7
v_call: TRBV5-8
clone_size: .

cdr3_aa: CASSLERGRGTQYF
cdr3_nt: TGTGCCAGCAGCTTAGAGCGGGGTAGGGGTACGCAGTATTTT
d_call: TRBD2
j_call: TRBJ2-3
v_call: TRBV7-4
clone_size: .

cdr3_aa: CASSLAQGPNTEAFF
cdr3_nt: TGTGCCAGCAGCTTAGCCCAGGGGCCGAACACTGAAGCTTTCTTT
d_call: .
j_call: TRBJ1-1
v_call: TRBV11-2
clone_size: .

cdr3_aa: CASSPRDRGGTNEKLFF
cdr3_nt: TGTGCCAGCAGCCCCCGGGACAGGGGTGGAACTAATGAAAAACTGTTTTTT
d_call: TRBD1
j_call: TRBJ1-4
v_call: TRBV7-9
clone_size: .

cdr3_aa: CASSQSSGRQAGLGNTIYF
cdr3_nt: TGCGCCAGCAGTCAATCGAGTGGCAGACAGGCTGGCCTCGGAAACACCATATATTTT
d_call: .
j_call: TRBJ1-3
v_call: TRBV23-1
clone_size: few

cdr3_aa: CASSEMDTEAFF
cdr3_nt: TGTGCCAGCAGTGAGATGGATACTGAAGCTTTCTTT
d_call: .
j_call: TRBJ1-1
v_call: TRBV28
clone_size: .

cdr3_aa: CASSLSLWPDRTKNYNEQFF
cdr3_nt: TGTGCCAGCAGCTTATCGTTGTGGCCGGACAGGACCAAAAACTACAATGAGCAGTTCTTC
d_call: TRBD1
j_call: TRBJ2-1
v_call: TRBV7-8
clone_size: .

cdr3_aa: CASSLGLALDTQYF
cdr3_nt: TGTGCCAGCAGTCTTGGACTAGCATTAGATACGCAGTATTTT
d_call: TRBD2
j_call: TRBJ2-3
v_call: TRBV7-3
clone_size: once

cdr3_aa: CASSQGTDEQYF
cdr3_nt: TGTGCCAGCAGCCAGGGGACGGACGAGCAGTACTTC
d_call: .
j_call: TRBJ2-7
v_call: TRBV7-2
clone_size: .

cdr3_aa: CASSSPLNYPLGNEQFF
cdr3_nt: TGTGCCAGCAGCTCCCCCCTGAACTACCCCCTCGGCAATGAGCAGTTCTTC
d_call: .
j_call: TRBJ2-1
v_call: TRBV7-2
clone_size: medium-sized

cdr3_aa: CASSEEGGNSYEQYF
cdr3_nt: TGTGCCAGCAGTGAAGAGGGGGGAAACTCCTACGAGCAGTACTTC
d_call: .
j_call: TRBJ2-7
v_call: TRBV6-1
clone_size: .

cdr3_aa: CASSTSENTEAFF
cdr3_nt: TGTGCCAGCAGCACCAGTGAGAACACTGAAGCTTTCTTT
d_call: .
j_call: TRBJ1-1
v_call: TRBV27
clone_size: .

cdr3_aa: CASSSGLSPRNEQFF
cdr3_nt: TGCGCCAGCAGCAGCGGACTCTCCCCCCGCAATGAGCAGTTCTTC
d_call: .
j_call: TRBJ2-1
v_call: TRBV5-1
clone_size: few

cdr3_aa: CASSPGTGLSPLHF
cdr3_nt: TGTGCCAGCTCGCCTGGAACAGGGCTTTCACCCCTCCACTTT
d_call: .
j_call: TRBJ1-6
v_call: TRBV7-2
clone_size: .

cdr3_aa: CSVVPRDTEAFF
cdr3_nt: TGCAGCGTTGTTCCTAGGGACACTGAAGCTTTCTTT
d_call: .
j_call: TRBJ1-1
v_call: TRBV29-1
clone_size: .

cdr3_aa: CASSWTQTRNEQFF
cdr3_nt: TGTGCCAGCAGCTGGACGCAGACTAGGAATGAGCAGTTCTTC
d_call: .
j_call: TRBJ2-1
v_call: TRBV2
clone_size: .

cdr3_aa: CASSPRSEQYF
cdr3_nt: TGTGCCAGCAGTCCGCGGAGCGAGCAGTACTTC
d_call: .
j_call: TRBJ2-7
v_call: TRBV2
clone_size: .

cdr3_aa: CATSRGGGSDIQYF
cdr3_nt: TGTGCCACCAGCAGAGGGGGAGGGTCGGACATTCAGTACTTC
d_call: TRBD2
j_call: TRBJ2-4
v_call: TRBV15
clone_size: .

cdr3_aa: CASSRRDYPTNEKLFF
cdr3_nt: TGTGCCAGCAGTCGGAGGGACTACCCAACTAATGAAAAACTGTTTTTT
d_call: .
j_call: TRBJ1-4
v_call: TRBV28
clone_size: .

cdr3_aa: CASSAQGADSLHF
cdr3_nt: TGTGCCAGTAGTGCTCAGGGGGCAGACTCCCTCCACTTT
d_call: TRBD1
j_call: TRBJ1-6
v_call: TRBV19
clone_size: .

cdr3_aa: CASSASQGRNEQFF
cdr3_nt: TGTGCCAGCAGTGCATCTCAGGGAAGGAATGAGCAGTTCTTC
d_call: .
j_call: TRBJ2-1
v_call: TRBV2
clone_size: .

cdr3_aa: CASSRLAGGRETQYF
cdr3_nt: TGTGCCAGCAGTAGACTAGCGGGAGGGCGGGAGACCCAGTACTTC
d_call: TRBD2
j_call: TRBJ2-5
v_call: TRBV2
clone_size: once